This T cell receptor (beta chain) was documented in a study of response to subunit inactivated influenza vaccine. General study points: It was suggested by the authors that few new T cells are recruited by each seasonal influenza vaccination.

Unmatched junction bases numbered 3, after V lost 0 bases and J lost 3 bases. CDR3 length equals 17 residues. Germline V gene data show CDR1 as SGHRS and CDR2 as YFSETQ. In TCRdb, the RT-PCR reads were re-called with MiXCR into one record per CDR3 protein. The top ten hold around 9.6% of the sample, which has about 530,000 distinct CDR3 sequences, roughly 10% seen once. Worth noting for this clonotype: Its target is unknown.

The J gene is TRBJ2-5, the V gene TRBV5-1, with 15 nucleotides matching TRBD2. This sample comprised PBMCs from blood, obtained on the day of vaccination. The sequence came from a man aged 45 to 65 who received an inactivated influenza vaccine. DNA for the CDR3: TGCGCCAGCAGCTTGGAGGGACTAGCGGGGGGAAAAGAGACCCAGTACTTC. Translating gives CASSLEGLAGGKETQYF.